This T cell receptor beta chain was captured by sequencing in a study of regulatory T cells in long-lasting Graves disease. Time point denoted: newly diagnosed GD, antithyroid drugs for less than 3 months. The TCR library used RNA extracted from PBMCs. An endocrinology unit in Xi'an, China, supplied the patients. V lost 2 bases, J lost 2 bases, and 9 bases lay in between. The CDR3 has 14 residues. Germline CDR1 is MNHEY and CDR2 is SMNVEV (reference sequence). Ten or more counts support this clonotype. For TCR beta, libraries came from iRepertoire HTBI primers and Arm-PCR of CDR3 regions. Authors' processing steps: Across samples, 62 TRBV and 14 TRBJ segments were found. TCRdb independently ran MiXCR on the multiplex PCR reads; one entry per CDR3 protein. The V and J calls come from TCRdb's annotation, not from the publication. The data hold roughly 440,000 distinct CDR3 sequences, with about 15% observed a single time.

These data were likewise used in another study, on T cells in Graves' hyperthyroidism and ophthalmopathy. That source adds: In the first-round RT-PCR of the TCR CDR3, the HTBI primer set was used.

This sample comprised peripheral blood mononuclear cells (PBMCs), obtained at new diagnosis, from a patient treated with antithyroid drugs. The chain recombines TRBV27 with TRBJ2-5; a weak D match, TRBD1 (6 bases). The receptor was isolated from a woman under 30 with Graves disease. The CDR3, as DNA: TGTGCCAGCAGTTTACTCCAGGGGCAAGAGACCCAGTACTTC. Protein: CASSLLQGQETQYF.